The clone carrying this TCR beta chain was seen only a few times. This entry comes from a study of early T cells in non-severe SARS-CoV-2 infection. In the study overall: With bulk RNA from unsorted whole blood as input, sequencing yielded unpaired chains.

TCRdb reprocessed the 5' RACE reads with MiXCR, giving one entry per CDR3 protein. Here the sample spans around 89,000 distinct CDR3 sequences, roughly 15% being singletons. Source material: whole blood. The clonotype comes from an adult who was a healthcare worker with PCR-confirmed SARS-CoV-2 infection or an uninfected control (not recorded which).

Here the CDR3 reads CASSSVSMNTEAFF. In DNA form, the CDR3 reads TGTGCCAGCAGCTCCGTCTCTATGAACACTGAAGCTTTCTTT. The V and J genes are TRBV5-5 and TRBJ1-1; D is unclear. V was clipped by 3 bases and J by 0 bases, with 9 bases between them. The germline V gene has CDR1 SGHKS and CDR2 YYEKEE (reference sequence). CDR3 length: 14 residues.